Listed below are T cell receptor beta chains from one sample, sequenced in a study of T cell clonotyping in hematopoietic cell transplantation. Libraries were prepared by immunoSEQ multiplex PCR; TCRdb keeps only in-frame clonotypes and omits some of them. The sample has 27,000 or so clones; under 97% are singletons. Sequencing was done on a sample of peripheral blood mononuclear cells. These TCRs come from a man aged 45 to 65 in good health. Some clones in this sample may be carry-over from other donors' samples. The CDR3 runs from the conserved cysteine through the conserved F or W. Fields, in order: J gene, CDR3 length, D gene, clone size, V gene, CDR3 protein, CDR3 DNA. The D gene is left open where the match is weak. Rows give clone size only sometimes, using once, few, many, or a class for an expanded clone.

>TRBJ2-7|16|.|.|TRBV7-6
CASSAHGTGSSYEQYF
TGTGCCAGCAGCGCTCACGGGACTGGGAGCTCCTACGAGCAGTACTTC
>TRBJ2-5|14|.|.|TRBV5-1
CASSLSASEETQYF
TGCGCCAGCAGCTTGTCGGCTAGCGAAGAGACCCAGTACTTC
>TRBJ2-7|13|TRBD1|.|TRBV7-2
CASSSGTVYEQYF
TGTGCCAGCAGTTCCGGGACAGTCTACGAGCAGTACTTC
>TRBJ1-1|17|TRBD1|.|TRBV7-2
CASSAYGTGVRDTEAFF
TGTGCCAGCAGCGCATACGGGACAGGGGTGAGGGACACTGAAGCTTTCTTT
>TRBJ1-3|13|TRBD1|.|TRBV19
CASRPGGGNTIYF
TGTGCCAGTAGGCCAGGGGGCGGAAACACCATATATTTT
>TRBJ1-4|14|TRBD1|.|TRBV15
CATSRDRGHEKLFF
TGTGCCACCAGCAGGGACAGGGGCCATGAAAAACTGTTTTTT
>TRBJ1-1|17|TRBD1|.|TRBV2
CASSRQFLGTGRAEAFF
TGTGCCAGCAGTCGACAATTTTTAGGGACAGGAAGGGCTGAAGCTTTCTTT
>TRBJ1-5|15|TRBD1|.|TRBV2
CASSRQGESGQPQHF
TGTGCCAGCAGTCGACAGGGGGAATCAGGGCAGCCCCAGCATTTT
>TRBJ1-1|11|.|.|TRBV19
CASIWGSEAFF
TGTGCCAGCATTTGGGGGTCTGAAGCTTTCTTT
>TRBJ1-2|15|.|.|TRBV6-5
CASSYGPAARYGYTF
TGTGCCAGCAGTTACGGGCCAGCCGCCCGCTATGGCTACACCTTC
>TRBJ1-5|14|.|.|TRBV19
CASIGTYSNQPQHF
TGTGCCAGTATAGGGACTTATAGCAATCAGCCCCAGCATTTT
>TRBJ1-3|16|.|.|TRBV11-2
CASSLVSRTAGNTIYF
TGTGCCAGCAGCTTAGTGAGTCGGACAGCTGGAAACACCATATATTTT
>TRBJ1-5|17|.|.|TRBV19
CASTNRRGAQRHQPQHF
TGTGCCAGTACCAATCGACGGGGGGCCCAGCGTCATCAGCCCCAGCATTTT
>TRBJ1-5|15|.|.|TRBV5-1
CASSLGQSGNQPQHF
TGCGCCAGCAGCTTGGGCCAGAGTGGCAATCAGCCCCAGCATTTT
>TRBJ1-1|15|.|.|TRBV5-4
CASSAYRAANTEAFF
TGTGCCAGCAGCGCATACAGGGCCGCCAACACTGAAGCTTTCTTT
>TRBJ1-5|14|.|.|TRBV7-8
CASSQTGLNQPQHF
TGTGCCAGCAGCCAAACGGGCCTCAATCAGCCCCAGCATTTT
>TRBJ1-5|19|.|.|TRBV19
CASSPDRLQGAWGNQPQHF
TGTGCCAGTAGCCCTGACAGACTCCAAGGGGCTTGGGGCAATCAGCCCCAGCATTTT
>TRBJ1-4|16|.|once|TRBV7-6
CASSLGFASTNEKLFF
TGTGCCAGCAGCTTAGGGTTTGCGTCAACTAATGAAAAACTGTTTTTT
>TRBJ1-2|15|.|.|TRBV14
CASSQGPVWDYGYTF
TGTGCCAGCAGCCAAGGTCCAGTCTGGGACTATGGCTACACCTTC
>TRBJ1-2|15|TRBD1|.|TRBV5-4
CASSAWGQGGAGYTF
TGTGCCAGCAGCGCGTGGGGACAGGGGGGAGCTGGCTACACCTTC
>TRBJ1-2|13|.|.|TRBV5-1
CASSSTVDYGYTF
TGCGCCAGCAGCTCGACAGTAGACTATGGCTACACCTTC
>TRBJ1-2|12|.|.|TRBV7-2
CASTGSGLGYTF
TGTGCCAGCACCGGATCCGGGTTAGGCTACACCTTC
>TRBJ2-7|12|.|few|TRBV11-2
CASSLMRAEQYF
TGTGCCAGCAGCTTAATGAGGGCCGAGCAGTACTTC